One and the same sample provided the 10 T cell receptor beta chains below, sequenced in a study of T cells after yellow fever vaccination. A single record per CDR3 protein comes from TCRdb applying MiXCR to the 5' RACE reads. The sample lists approximately 32,000 distinct CDR3 sequences; about 6.6% were seen once. The material was PBMCs, either bulk or a sorted T-cell subset (CD4+, CD8+, memory, or dextramer-sorted; not recorded which), obtained on the day of the first yellow fever vaccination. All receptors derive from a man younger than 30 who received the YFV17D yellow fever vaccine.

This clonotype was recorded a few times. This sequence joins TRBV7-8 and TRBJ2-2; 9 bases agree with TRBD1. After removal of 5 bases from V and 3 bases from J, the junction contained 13 bases not matched to a gene. Germline CDR1 reads SGHVS; CDR2 reads FQNEAQ. The CDR3 has 18 amino acids. DNA of the CDR3: TGTGCCAGCAGCCCTCAACAAACAGGGGGCGTCGACACCGGGGAGCTGTTTTTT. Its protein product is CASSPQQTGGVDTGELFF.

This clonotype turned up a few times. The chain is built from TRBV27 and TRBJ1-2; a possible D gene is TRBD1 (5 bases). The CDR3 length is 13 residues. Trimming took 4 bases from V and 7 from J, leaving 13 bases between them. The germline V gene has CDR1 MNHEY and CDR2 SMNVEV (reference sequence). The CDR3 nucleotides are TGTGCCAGCAGTTCCCGGGGGTGGAGTGGCTACACCTTC. Its translation is CASSSRGWSGYTF.

This sequence joins TRBV19 and TRBJ1-2; the D is unclear. The V end lost 9 bases, the J end lost 1 base, and 12 bases lay between the germline ends. The CDR3 covers 13 residues. Germline CDR1 LNHDA, CDR2 SQIVND (reference sequence). CDR3 sequence: CASRDRLNYGYTF. The CDR3 DNA reads as TGTGCCAGCCGCGACCGACTTAACTATGGCTACACCTTC.

CDR3 in amino acids: CASTKTGWSNQPQHF. The CDR3 DNA reads as TGTGCCAGTACCAAGACAGGGTGGAGCAATCAGCCCCAGCATTTT. The chain carries TRBV19 and TRBJ1-5; the match to TRBD1 covers 7 bases. CDR1 is LNHDA, CDR2 SQIVND, per germline (reference sequence). The CDR3 covers 15 residues. Germline trimming cut 7 bases from V and 1 base from J; bases unmatched to any gene: 7.

This clonotype was seen more than once but under ten times. This sequence joins TRBV5-1 and TRBJ2-3; D may correspond to TRBD1 or TRBD2 (5 bases each). Trimming removed 4 bases at V and 0 bases at J, with 15 bases between. CDR1 is SGHRS and CDR2 is YFSETQ in the germline V gene. This CDR3 is built from 16 residues. CDR3 region: CASSAWGRSSTDTQYF. DNA of the CDR3: TGCGCCAGCAGCGCCTGGGGACGGTCTAGCACAGATACGCAGTATTTT.

This clonotype appeared many times. The genes are TRBV5-1 and TRBJ2-2; a possible D gene is TRBD1 (5 bases). Trimming cost V 3 bases and J 2 bases, with 8 bases left between them. The CDR3 length is 14 residues. Germline V gene lookup returns CDR1 SGHRS and CDR2 YFSETQ. The chain's CDR3 is CASSSRENTGELFF. CDR3 in DNA: TGCGCCAGCAGCTCCAGGGAAAACACCGGGGAGCTGTTTTTT.

In its sample, this clonotype was seen many times. The CDR3 DNA reads as TGCGCCAGCAGCCTCAGCGAGCGGGGGCTCTCCTACAATGAGCAGTTCTTC. This translates into CASSLSERGLSYNEQFF. V is TRBV5-1 and J is TRBJ2-1; TRBD2 agrees at 8 bases. The CDR3 length is 17 residues. Looked up from germline, CDR1 is SGHRS and CDR2 is YFSETQ. With V trimmed by 4 bases and J by 0 bases, 9 bases remained unmatched. Together with reference TRBV5-1 and TRBJ2-1, the CDR3 gives the full variable domain: KAGVTQTPRYLIKTRGQQVTLSCSPISGHRSVSWYQQTPGQGLQFLFEYFSETQRNKGNFPGRFSGRQFSNSRSEMNVSTLELGDSALYLCASSLSERGLSYNEQFFGPGTRLTVL.

At least ten counts were recorded for this clonotype. CDR3 in DNA: TGTGCCAGCAGCCGGGACAGGGTAGGTCAAGAGACCCAGTACTTC. Its protein is CASSRDRVGQETQYF. The rearrangement joins TRBV5-5 to TRBJ2-5, with 9 bases matching TRBD1. J was trimmed by 2 bases and V by 4 bases; bases with no gene match: 6. Germline values: CDR1 SGHKS, CDR2 YYEKEE (reference sequence). The CDR3 covers 15 residues.

This clonotype was observed at least ten times. The gene calls are TRBV5-1 and TRBJ2-4; the match to TRBD2 covers 9 bases. J gave up 9 bases and V 0 bases, and 7 bases lay outside the gene matches. The CDR3 runs to 15 residues. CDR1 and CDR2 (germline): SGHRS, YFSETQ. The chain's CDR3 is CASSLAAGGFGIQYF. The CDR3 DNA follows: TGCGCCAGCAGCTTGGCGGCGGGGGGGTTTGGCATTCAGTACTTC.

In its sample, this clonotype was seen many times. CDR3 nucleotide sequence: TGTGCCAGCAGCTTGTCCGGGACAGCAGAGACCCAGTACTTC. This gives the protein CASSLSGTAETQYF. The chain links TRBV5-6 to TRBJ2-5, with 7 bases that match TRBD1. V was pared by 1 base and J by 4 bases, with 4 bases of the junction left unmatched. CDR1 is SGHDT and CDR2 is YYEEEE in the germline V gene. The CDR3 extends over 14 amino acids.